The clone carrying this T cell receptor (beta chain) was seen ten or more times. The antigen is not known. For a library built for alpha chains, this beta chain is a stray read; little rests on its size. The data stem from a study of spatial heterogeneity in lung cancer. The study's findings and limits: For expanded intratumoral alpha and beta TCRs, counts tracked tumor mutation counts.

Time point in this sample: sample taken at primary tumor resection. Samples were donated by 72 untreated early-stage non-small cell lung cancer patients. The authors sequenced whole RNA from tumor, nontumor lung or frozen PBMC without sorting. TCRdb fed the 5' RACE reads into MiXCR, producing one record per CDR3 protein. Among 8,300 or so distinct CDR3 sequences listed, just over 8% were seen once. CDR1 and CDR2 (germline): SQVTM, ANQGSEA. Trimming left V 2 bases short and J 5 bases short, with 12 bases between. CDR3 size: 13 residues. The clonotype was recovered from a male donor with early-stage non-small cell lung cancer. Sequences were derived from lung tumor tissue, sampled at surgery. The rearrangement uses TRBV29-1 and TRBJ2-5; D may be TRBD2 (6 bases). The CDR3 region is CSVERGRLETQYF. In nucleotides, the CDR3 is TGCAGCGTTGAACGGGGGAGGTTGGAGACCCAGTACTTC.